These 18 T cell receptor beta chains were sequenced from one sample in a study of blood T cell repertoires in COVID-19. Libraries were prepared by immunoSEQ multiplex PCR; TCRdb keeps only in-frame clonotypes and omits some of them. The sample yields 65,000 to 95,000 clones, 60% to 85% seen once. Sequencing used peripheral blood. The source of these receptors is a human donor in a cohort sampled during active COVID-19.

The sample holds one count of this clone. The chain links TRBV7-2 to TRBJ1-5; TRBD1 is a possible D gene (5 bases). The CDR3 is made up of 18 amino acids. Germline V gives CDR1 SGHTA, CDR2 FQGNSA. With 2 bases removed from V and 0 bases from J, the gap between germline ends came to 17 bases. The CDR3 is CASSLLPLNRNSNQPQHF. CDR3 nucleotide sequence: TGTGCCAGCAGCTTACTCCCCCTAAACAGGAATAGCAATCAGCCCCAGCATTTT.

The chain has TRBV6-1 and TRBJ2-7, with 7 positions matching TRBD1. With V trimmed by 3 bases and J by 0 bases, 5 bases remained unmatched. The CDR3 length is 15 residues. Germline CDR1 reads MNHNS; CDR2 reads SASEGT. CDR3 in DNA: TGTGCCAGCAGTGAGGGACAGCGACGCTCCTACGAGCAGTACGTC. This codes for CASSEGQRRSYEQYV.

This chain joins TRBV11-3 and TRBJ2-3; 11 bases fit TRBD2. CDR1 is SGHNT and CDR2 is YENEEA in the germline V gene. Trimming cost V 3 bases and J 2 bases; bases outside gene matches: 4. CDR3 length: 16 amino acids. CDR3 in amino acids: CASSFSGGAPTDTQYF. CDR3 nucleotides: TGTGCCAGCAGCTTTAGCGGGGGGGCCCCCACAGATACGCAGTATTTT.

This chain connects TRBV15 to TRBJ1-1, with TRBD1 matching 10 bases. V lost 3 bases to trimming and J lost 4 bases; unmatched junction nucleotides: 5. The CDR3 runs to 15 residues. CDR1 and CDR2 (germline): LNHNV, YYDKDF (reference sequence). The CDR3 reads CATSSDRGRVTEAFF. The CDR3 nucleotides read TGTGCCACCAGCAGTGACAGGGGGCGAGTCACTGAAGCTTTCTTT.

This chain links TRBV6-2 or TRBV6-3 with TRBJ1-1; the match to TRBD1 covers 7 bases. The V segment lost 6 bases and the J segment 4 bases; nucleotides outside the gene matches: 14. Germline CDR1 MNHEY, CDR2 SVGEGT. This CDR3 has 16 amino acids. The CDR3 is CASSPITRDRGTEAFF. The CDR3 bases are TGTGCCAGCAGCCCTATCACCCGGGACAGAGGCACTGAAGCTTTCTTT.

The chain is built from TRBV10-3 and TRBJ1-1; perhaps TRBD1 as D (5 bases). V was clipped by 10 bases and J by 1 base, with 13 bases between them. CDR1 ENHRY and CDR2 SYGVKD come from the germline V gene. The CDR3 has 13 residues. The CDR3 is CATHTGENTEAFF. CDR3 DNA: TGTGCCACCCACACAGGCGAGAACACTGAAGCTTTCTTT.

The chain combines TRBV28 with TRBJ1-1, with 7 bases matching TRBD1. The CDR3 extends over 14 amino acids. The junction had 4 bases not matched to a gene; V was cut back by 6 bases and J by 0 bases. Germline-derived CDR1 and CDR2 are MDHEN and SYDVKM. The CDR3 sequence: CASSLTGMNTEAFF. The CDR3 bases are TGTGCCAGCAGCCTGACAGGGATGAACACTGAAGCTTTCTTT. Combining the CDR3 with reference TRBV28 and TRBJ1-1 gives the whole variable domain DVKVTQSSRYLVKRTGEKVFLECVQDMDHENMFWYRQDPGLGLRLIYFSYDVKMKEKGDIPEGYSVSREKKERFSLILESASTNQTSMYLCASSLTGMNTEAFFGQGTRLTVV.

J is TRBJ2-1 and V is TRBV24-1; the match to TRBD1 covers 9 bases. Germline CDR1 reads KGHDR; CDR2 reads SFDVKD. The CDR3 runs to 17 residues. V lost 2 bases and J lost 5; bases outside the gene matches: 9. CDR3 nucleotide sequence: TGTGCCACCAGTGATTGGAAAGGGACAGGGTTCAACAATGAGCAGTTCTTC. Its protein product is CATSDWKGTGFNNEQFF.

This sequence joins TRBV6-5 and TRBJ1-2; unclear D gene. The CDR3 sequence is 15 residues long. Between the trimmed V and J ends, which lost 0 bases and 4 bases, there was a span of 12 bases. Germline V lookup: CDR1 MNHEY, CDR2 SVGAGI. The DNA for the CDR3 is TGTGCCAGCAGTTACTCGATTATTTCCAGCTATGGCTACACCTTC. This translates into CASSYSIISSYGYTF.

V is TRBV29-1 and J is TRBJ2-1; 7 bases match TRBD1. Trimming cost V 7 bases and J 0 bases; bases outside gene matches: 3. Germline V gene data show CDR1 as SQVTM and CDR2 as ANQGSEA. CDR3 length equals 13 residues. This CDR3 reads CSGRDSSYNEQFF. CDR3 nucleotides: TGCAGCGGCCGGGACAGCTCCTACAATGAGCAGTTCTTC.

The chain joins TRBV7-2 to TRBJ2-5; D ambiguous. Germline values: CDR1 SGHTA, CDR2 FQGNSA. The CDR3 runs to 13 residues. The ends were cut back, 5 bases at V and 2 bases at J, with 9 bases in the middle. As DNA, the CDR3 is TGTGCCAGCAGCCAGGTTAATCAAGAGACCCAGTACTTC. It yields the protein CASSQVNQETQYF.

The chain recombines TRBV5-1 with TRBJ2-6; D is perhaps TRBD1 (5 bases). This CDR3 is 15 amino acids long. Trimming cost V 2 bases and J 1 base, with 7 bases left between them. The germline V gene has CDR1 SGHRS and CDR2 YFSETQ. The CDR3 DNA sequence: TGCGCCAGCAGCTTCCAGGGTTCTGGGGCCAACGTCCTGACTTTC. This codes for CASSFQGSGANVLTF.

CDR3 sequence (DNA): TGTGCCTGGGAACCCGGGACAGGGCTGGGCGAGCAGTACTTC. Its translation: CAWEPGTGLGEQYF. V usage is TRBV30 and J usage is TRBJ2-7; 9 bases agree with TRBD1. Germline loops: CDR1 GTSNPN, CDR2 SVGIG (reference sequence). With 5 bases clipped from V and 6 bases from J, the junction kept 11 bases outside the gene matches. The CDR3 loop spans 14 amino acids. Looking up the rest from reference TRBV30 and TRBJ2-7 gives the full variable domain: SQTIHQWPATLVQPVGSPLSLECTVEGTSNPNLYWYRQAAGRGLQLLFYSVGIGQISSEVPQNLSASRPQDRQFILSSKKLLLSDSGFYLCAWEPGTGLGEQYFGPGTRLTVT.

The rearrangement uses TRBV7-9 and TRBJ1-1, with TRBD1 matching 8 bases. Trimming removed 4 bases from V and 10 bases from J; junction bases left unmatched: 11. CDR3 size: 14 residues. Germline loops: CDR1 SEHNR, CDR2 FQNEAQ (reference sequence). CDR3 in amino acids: CASSSRQGSYVAFF. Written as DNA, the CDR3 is TGTGCCAGCAGCTCTCGACAGGGGTCTTATGTAGCTTTCTTT.

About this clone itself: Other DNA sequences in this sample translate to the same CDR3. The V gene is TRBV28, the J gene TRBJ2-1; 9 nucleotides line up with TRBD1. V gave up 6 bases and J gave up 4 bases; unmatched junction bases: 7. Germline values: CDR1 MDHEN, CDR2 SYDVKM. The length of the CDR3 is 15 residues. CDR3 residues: CASSTDRGGYNEQFF. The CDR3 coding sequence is TGTGCCAGCAGCACCGACAGGGGGGGATACAATGAGCAGTTCTTC.

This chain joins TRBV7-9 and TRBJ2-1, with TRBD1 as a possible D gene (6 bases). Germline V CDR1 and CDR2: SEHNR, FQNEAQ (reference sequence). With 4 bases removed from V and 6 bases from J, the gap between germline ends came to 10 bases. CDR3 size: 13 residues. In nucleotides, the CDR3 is TGTGCCAGCAGCTCCCAGGGGAGCAATGAGCAGTTCTTC. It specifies CASSSQGSNEQFF.

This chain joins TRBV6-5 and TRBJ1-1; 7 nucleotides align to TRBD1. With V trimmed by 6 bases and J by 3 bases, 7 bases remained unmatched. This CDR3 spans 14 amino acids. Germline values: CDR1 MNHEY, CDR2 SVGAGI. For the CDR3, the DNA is TGTGCCAGCAGCCCCGACAGGGCATACACTGAAGCTTTCTTT. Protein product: CASSPDRAYTEAFF.

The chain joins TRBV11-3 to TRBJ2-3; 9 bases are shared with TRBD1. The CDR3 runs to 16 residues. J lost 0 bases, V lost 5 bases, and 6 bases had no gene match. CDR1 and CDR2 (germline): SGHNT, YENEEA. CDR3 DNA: TGTGCCAGCAGCCCCGGACAGGGGAAAAGCACAGATACGCAGTATTTT. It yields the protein CASSPGQGKSTDTQYF.